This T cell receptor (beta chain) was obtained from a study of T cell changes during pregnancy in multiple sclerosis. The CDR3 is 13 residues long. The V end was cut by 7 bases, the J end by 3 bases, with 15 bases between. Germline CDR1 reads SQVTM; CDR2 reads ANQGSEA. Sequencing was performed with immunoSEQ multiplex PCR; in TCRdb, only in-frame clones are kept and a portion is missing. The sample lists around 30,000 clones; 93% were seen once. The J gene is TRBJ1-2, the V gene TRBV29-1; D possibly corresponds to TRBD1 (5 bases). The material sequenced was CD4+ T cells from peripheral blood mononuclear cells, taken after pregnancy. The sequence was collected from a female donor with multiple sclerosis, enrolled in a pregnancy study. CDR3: CSGYLGGDYGYTF. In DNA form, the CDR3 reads TGCAGCGGCTACCTCGGGGGTGACTATGGCTACACCTTC.